The clone carrying this T cell receptor beta chain was counted a few times. This sample was included in a study of CD8 T cells in ankylosing spondylitis. Each CDR3 protein is one row after TCRdb ran MiXCR on the 5' RACE reads. The sample shows 250,000 to 400,000 distinct CDR3 sequences, about 9.9% of them seen only once. The CDR3 extends over 14 amino acids. Trimming shortened V by 6 bases and J by 3 bases, and 12 bases separated the two germline ends. Germline loops: CDR1 SGHTA, CDR2 FQGNSA. Sequences were obtained from blood, either unsorted or a sorted T cell fraction (not recorded which). The chain employs TRBV7-2 and TRBJ2-1, with a weak D call TRBD2 (6 bases). This TCR came from a female donor with ankylosing spondylitis or in good health (not recorded which). The CDR3 reads CASRPGGNYNEQFF. CDR3 nucleotides: TGTGCCAGCAGACCCGGCGGGAACTACAATGAGCAGTTCTTC.